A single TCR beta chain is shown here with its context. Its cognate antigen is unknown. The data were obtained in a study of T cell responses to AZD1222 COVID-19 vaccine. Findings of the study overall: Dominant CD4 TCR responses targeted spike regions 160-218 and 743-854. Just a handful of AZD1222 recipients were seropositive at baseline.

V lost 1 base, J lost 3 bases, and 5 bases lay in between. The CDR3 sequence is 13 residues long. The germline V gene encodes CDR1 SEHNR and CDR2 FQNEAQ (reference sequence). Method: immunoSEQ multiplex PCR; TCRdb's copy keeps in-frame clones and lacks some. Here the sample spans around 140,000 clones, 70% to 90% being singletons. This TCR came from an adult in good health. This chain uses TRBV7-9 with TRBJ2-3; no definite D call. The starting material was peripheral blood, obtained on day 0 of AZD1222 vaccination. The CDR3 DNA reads TGTGCCAGCAGCTTAGGACAAACAGATACGCAGTATTTT. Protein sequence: CASSLGQTDTQYF.